This T cell receptor (beta chain) was sequenced for a study of T cells in Graves' hyperthyroidism and ophthalmopathy (dated by TCRdb to 2018 to 2020). The study in broad terms: Peripheral blood was sampled at the time of initial diagnosis, prior to any treatment. TCR Vbeta CDR3 sequencing of approximately 140 peripheral blood samples (43 ophthalmopathy, roughly 74 hyperthyroidism and 17 progressor patients) is reported in the paper. In more than five Graves' hyperthyroidism patients, the study also compared T-cell repertoires from thyroid tissue with T-cell repertoires from blood. An independent validation cohort of under 20 hyperthyroidism patients and about 15 patients who later progressed to ophthalmopathy tested prospective prediction of ophthalmopathy. To identify distinguishing TCR V-J signatures, a discovery cohort of about 100 patients was used, comprising 43 with Graves' ophthalmopathy and around 57 with stable Graves' hyperthyroidism. The 90 to 100 discovery patients were randomly split 7:3 into training and test sets. Following sampling, methimazole starting at 30 mg daily was given to hyperthyroidism patients, and high-dose intravenous methylprednisolone was given to ophthalmopathy patients. General study outcomes and caveats: In validation, progression to ophthalmopathy was predicted by the model with approximately 67% sensitivity and 72.22% specificity, a median of about 6.4 months before onset. Sample size was not statistically predetermined, and blinding of investigators to group allocation was not performed. A 13 V-J signature model separated ophthalmopathy from stable hyperthyroidism, with roughly 88% sensitivity and roughly 82% specificity in cross-validation and 80%/75% in testing. Blood samples also contained most of the expanded thyroid clonotypes (frequency above 0.001), which suggests that blood repertoires may reflect thyroid immune responses.

The TCR beta CDR3 regions were amplified from RNA transcripts. The first round of RT-PCR for the TCR CDR3 was performed with the HTBI primer set and the Qiagen OneStep RT-PCR kit. Libraries were constructed in a second round of multiplex PCR, after which size selection and purification were carried out. Libraries were sequenced paired-end with 100 bp reads on an Illumina HiSeq2000. Under the source paper's analysis protocol: SOAPnuke was used to process the raw data, with reads discarded if the reads contained adapters or uncalled bases, had a mean Phred below 15, or lacked an exact constant-primer or identifier match. High-quality paired reads were merged using COPE v1.2.5, and each unique nucleotide sequence was defined as a clonotype. MiTCR v1.1 was used to align clonotypes to the IMGT TRBV, TRBD and TRBJ reference segments. The analysis was restricted to V-J combinations with a frequency above 0.0001, which together covered about 99% of the repertoires. The TCS score was defined as the ratio of F50 (clonal expansion) to E x V (chaos), calculated using BLOSUM62-based TCRdist between CDR3 peptides within each V-J. Welch's t-statistics and random forest reduced roughly 540 V-J features to 10 to 15, which were used in a naive Bayes classifier (R e1071). The raw public reads went through TCRdb reprocessing: fastp at Q25, MiXCR clone calling, in-frame beta chains kept. Each CDR3 protein appears once, grouped with its most common genes and DNA. The V and J calls shown here were made by TCRdb, not taken from the authors' results. This sample gives 410,000 or so distinct CDR3 sequences in total; roughly 14% of them show up just once. The top ten constitute over 10% of the sample.

Regarding this clonotype: Its antigen is unknown. Base qualities are not at hand, and no much larger clone is one base apart.

Ophthalmopathy patients had moderately to severely active disease, with a Clinical Activity Score of 3 or more, a NOSPECS grade of 4 or more, and a disease duration of less than 3 months. Patients with uncontrolled infections, other autoimmune diseases, pregnancy or lactation were excluded. Clinical symptoms, serum thyroxine and TRAb, thyroid ultrasound, and orbital computed tomography formed the basis for the diagnoses. Ficoll-Paque density gradient centrifugation was used to isolate PBMCs from approximately 11 ml of fresh peripheral blood. Total RNA was extracted using Trizol reagent, and RNA quality was assessed on an Agilent 2100 Bioanalyzer. The junction shows trimming of 4 bases on V and 0 bases on J, plus 25 bases between the germline ends. The CDR3 runs 21 amino acids, cysteine and phenylalanine included. The retained sequence is limited to the CDR3, 63 bases, with the frame set at the first base. The germline V gene supplies CDR1 MRHNA and CDR2 SNTAGT.

The receptor chain draws on TRBV6-4 and TRBJ2-6; the D region is possibly TRBD1 or TRBD2, each matching across 5 bases. The sequenced material came from blood. The TCR sequence derives from a man aged 18 to 35 with Graves' ophthalmopathy. The CDR3 region: CASSALGPDFTPPSGANVLTF. The DNA reads as follows: TGTGCCAGCAGTGCTCTGGGGCCGGACTTTACTCCACCCTCTGGGGCCAACGTCCTGACTTTC.